This TCR beta chain was obtained from a study of T cell changes during pregnancy in multiple sclerosis. The assay was immunoSEQ multiplex PCR, and TCRdb's table has in-frame clones only and misses some. The profile shows around 57,000 clones, 90% of them singletons. V lost 3 bases and J lost 7; bases outside the gene matches: 7. The CDR3 runs to 14 residues. Germline-derived CDR1 and CDR2 are SGHNT and YENEEA. This receptor was identified in a female donor in good health, enrolled as a control in a pregnancy study. The sample here was peripheral blood, taken in the third trimester of pregnancy. The chain has TRBV11-3 and TRBJ2-7, with 9 nucleotides matching TRBD2. The CDR3 DNA reads TGTGCCAGCAGCTTCAGCGGGGGGCTAAGGGAGCAGTACTTC. Its protein product is CASSFSGGLREQYF.